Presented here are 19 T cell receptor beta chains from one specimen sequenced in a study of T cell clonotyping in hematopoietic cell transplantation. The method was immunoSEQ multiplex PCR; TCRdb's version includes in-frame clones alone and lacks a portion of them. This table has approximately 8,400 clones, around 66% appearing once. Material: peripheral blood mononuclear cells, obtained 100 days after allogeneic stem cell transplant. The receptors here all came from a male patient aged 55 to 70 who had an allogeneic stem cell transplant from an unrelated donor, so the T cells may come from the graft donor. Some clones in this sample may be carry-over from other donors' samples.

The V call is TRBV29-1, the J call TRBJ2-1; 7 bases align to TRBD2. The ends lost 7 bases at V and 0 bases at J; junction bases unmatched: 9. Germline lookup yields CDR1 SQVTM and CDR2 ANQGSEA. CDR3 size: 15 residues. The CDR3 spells CSGKVWGGSYNEQFF. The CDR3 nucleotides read TGCAGCGGCAAAGTGTGGGGGGGCTCCTACAATGAGCAGTTCTTC.

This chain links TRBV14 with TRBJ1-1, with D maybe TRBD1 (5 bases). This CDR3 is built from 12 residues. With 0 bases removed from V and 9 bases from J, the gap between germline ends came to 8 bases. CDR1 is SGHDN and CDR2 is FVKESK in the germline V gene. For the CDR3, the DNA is TGTGCCAGCAGCCAAGAATACAGGAAAGCTTTCTTT. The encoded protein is CASSQEYRKAFF.

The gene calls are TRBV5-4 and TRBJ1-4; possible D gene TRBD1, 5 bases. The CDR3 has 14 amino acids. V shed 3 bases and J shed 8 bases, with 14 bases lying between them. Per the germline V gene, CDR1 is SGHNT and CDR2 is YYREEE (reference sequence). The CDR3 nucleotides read TGTGCCAGCAGCTCAGCGACAGCCGGCGAAAAACTGTTTTTT. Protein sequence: CASSSATAGEKLFF.

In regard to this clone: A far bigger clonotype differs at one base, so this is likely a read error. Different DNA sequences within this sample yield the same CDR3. The CDR3 here is CASSQGQGDYEQYF. Here the CDR3 DNA reads TGCGCCAGCAGCCAAGGACAGGGCGACTACGAGCAGTACTTC. The chain couples TRBV4-1 to TRBJ2-7, with TRBD1 matching 7 bases. Looked up from germline, CDR1 is MGHRA and CDR2 is YSYEKL. The junction had 3 bases not matched to a gene; V was cut back by 1 base and J by 3 bases. The CDR3 is made up of 14 amino acids.

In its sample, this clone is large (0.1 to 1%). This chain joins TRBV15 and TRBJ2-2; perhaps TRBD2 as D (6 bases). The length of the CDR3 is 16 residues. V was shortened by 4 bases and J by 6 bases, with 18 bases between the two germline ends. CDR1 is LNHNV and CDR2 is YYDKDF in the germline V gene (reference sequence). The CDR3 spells CATSTALIGSPGELFF. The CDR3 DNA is TGTGCCACCAGCACCGCCCTAATCGGGAGTCCCGGGGAGCTGTTTTTT. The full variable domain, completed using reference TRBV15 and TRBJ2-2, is DAMVIQNPRYQVTQFGKPVTLSCSQTLNHNVMYWYQQKSSQAPKLLFHYYDKDFNNEADTPDNFQSRRPNTSFCFLDIRSPGLGDTAMYLCATSTALIGSPGELFFGEGSRLTVL.

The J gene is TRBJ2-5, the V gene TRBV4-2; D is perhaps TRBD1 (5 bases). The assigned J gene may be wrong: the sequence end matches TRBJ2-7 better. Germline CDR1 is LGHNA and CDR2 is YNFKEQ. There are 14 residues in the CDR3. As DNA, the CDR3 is TGTGCCAGCAGCCCAGGAGCCCTCCAGGGCGAGCAGTACTTC. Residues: CASSPGALQGEQYF.

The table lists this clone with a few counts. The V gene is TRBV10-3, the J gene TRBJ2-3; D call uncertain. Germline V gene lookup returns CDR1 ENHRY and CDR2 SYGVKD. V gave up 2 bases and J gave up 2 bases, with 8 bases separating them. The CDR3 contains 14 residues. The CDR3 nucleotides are TGTGCCATCAGTGAGATACAGAACACAGATACGCAGTATTTT. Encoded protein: CAISEIQNTDTQYF.

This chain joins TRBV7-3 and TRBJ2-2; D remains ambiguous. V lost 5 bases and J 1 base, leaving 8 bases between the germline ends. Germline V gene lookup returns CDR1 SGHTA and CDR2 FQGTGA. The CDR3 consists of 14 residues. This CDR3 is CASSPARNTGELFF. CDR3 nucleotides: TGTGCCAGCAGCCCCGCGAGGAACACCGGGGAGCTGTTTTTT.

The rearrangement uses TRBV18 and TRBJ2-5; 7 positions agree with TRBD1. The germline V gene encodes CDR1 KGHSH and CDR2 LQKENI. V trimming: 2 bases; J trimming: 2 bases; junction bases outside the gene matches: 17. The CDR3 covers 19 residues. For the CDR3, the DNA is TGTGCCAGCTCACCAGTCCCCGGGACAGAAAACGCCAAACAAGAGACCCAGTACTTC. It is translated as CASSPVPGTENAKQETQYF.

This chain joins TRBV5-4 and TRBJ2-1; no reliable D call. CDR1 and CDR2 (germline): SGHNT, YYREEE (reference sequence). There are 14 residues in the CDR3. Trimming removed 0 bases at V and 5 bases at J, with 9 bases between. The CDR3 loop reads CASSLDPSNNEQFF. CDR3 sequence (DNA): TGTGCCAGCAGCTTGGACCCCTCTAACAATGAGCAGTTCTTC.

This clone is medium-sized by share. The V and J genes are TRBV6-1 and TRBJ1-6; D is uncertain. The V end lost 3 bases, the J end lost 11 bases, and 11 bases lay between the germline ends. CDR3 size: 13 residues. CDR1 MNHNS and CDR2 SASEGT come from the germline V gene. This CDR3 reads CASSESAAPPLHF. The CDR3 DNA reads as TGTGCCAGCAGTGAGTCGGCGGCGCCACCCCTCCACTTT.

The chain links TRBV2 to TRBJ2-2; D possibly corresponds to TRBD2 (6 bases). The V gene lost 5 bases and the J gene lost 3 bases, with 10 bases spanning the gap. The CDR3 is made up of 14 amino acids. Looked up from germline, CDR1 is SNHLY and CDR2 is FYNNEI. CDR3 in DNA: TGTGCCAGCAGTTGGCGGGGTCACACCGGGGAGCTGTTTTTT. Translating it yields CASSWRGHTGELFF.

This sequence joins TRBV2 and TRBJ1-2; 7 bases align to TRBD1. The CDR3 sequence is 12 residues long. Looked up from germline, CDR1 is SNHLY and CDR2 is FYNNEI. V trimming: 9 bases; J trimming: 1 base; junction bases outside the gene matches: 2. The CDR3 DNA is TGTGCCAGTAGACAGGGTAACTATGGCTACACCTTC. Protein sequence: CASRQGNYGYTF.

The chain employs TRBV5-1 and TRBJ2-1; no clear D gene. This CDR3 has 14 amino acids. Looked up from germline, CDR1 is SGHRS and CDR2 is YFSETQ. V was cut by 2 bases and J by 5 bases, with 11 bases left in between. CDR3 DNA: TGCGCCAGCAGCTTAGAAGGGTGGAACAATGAGCAGTTCTTC. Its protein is CASSLEGWNNEQFF.

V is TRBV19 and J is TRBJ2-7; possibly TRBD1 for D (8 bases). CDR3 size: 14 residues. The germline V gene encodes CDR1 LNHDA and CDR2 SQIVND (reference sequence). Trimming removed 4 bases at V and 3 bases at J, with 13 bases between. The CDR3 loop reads CASSTHRGGYEQYF. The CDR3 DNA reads TGTGCCAGTAGTACCCACAGGGGGGGCTACGAGCAGTACTTC.

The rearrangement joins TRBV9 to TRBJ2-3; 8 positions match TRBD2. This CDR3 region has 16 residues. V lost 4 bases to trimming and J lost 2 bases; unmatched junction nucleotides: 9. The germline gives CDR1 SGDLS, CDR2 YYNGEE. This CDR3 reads CASSHGGGQLTDTQYF. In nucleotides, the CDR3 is TGTGCCAGCAGCCACGGGGGGGGACAACTCACAGATACGCAGTATTTT.

The CDR3 loop is CASSELNYGYTF. CDR3 DNA: TGTGCCAGCAGTGAACTTAACTATGGCTACACCTTC. This chain joins TRBV6-5 and TRBJ1-2, with D unclear. V lost 5 bases and J lost 1, with 5 bases in between. This CDR3 comprises 12 residues. The germline V gene encodes CDR1 MNHEY and CDR2 SVGAGI.

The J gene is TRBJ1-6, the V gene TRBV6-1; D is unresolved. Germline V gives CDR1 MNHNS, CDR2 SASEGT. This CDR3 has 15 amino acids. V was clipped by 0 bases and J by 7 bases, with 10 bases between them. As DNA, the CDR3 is TGTGCCAGCAGTGAAGCCGCAGGAGAAAATTCACCCCTCCACTTT. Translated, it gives CASSEAAGENSPLHF.

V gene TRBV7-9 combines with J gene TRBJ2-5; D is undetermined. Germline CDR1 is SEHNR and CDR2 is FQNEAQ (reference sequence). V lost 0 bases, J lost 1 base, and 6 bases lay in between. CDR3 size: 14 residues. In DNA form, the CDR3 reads TGTGCCAGCAGCTTAGCCGGGCTCCAAGAGACCCAGTACTTC. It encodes CASSLAGLQETQYF.